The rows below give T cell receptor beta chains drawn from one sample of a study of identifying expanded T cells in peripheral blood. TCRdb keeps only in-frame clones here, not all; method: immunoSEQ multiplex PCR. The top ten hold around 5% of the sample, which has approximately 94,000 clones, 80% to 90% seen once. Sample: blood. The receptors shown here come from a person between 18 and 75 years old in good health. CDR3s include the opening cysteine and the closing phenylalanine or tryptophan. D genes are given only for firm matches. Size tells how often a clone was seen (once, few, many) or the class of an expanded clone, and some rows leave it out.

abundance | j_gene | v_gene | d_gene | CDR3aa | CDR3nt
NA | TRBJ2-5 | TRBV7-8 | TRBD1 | CASSLQGVGETQYF | TGTGCCAGCAGCCTGCAGGGGGTCGGTGAGACCCAGTACTTC
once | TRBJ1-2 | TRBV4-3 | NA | CASSQGVGGAGPGHGYTF | TGCGCCAGCAGCCAAGGAGTTGGGGGGGCCGGACCGGGGCATGGCTACACCTTC
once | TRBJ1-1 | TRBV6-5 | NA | CASSYRQVTEAFF | TGTGCCAGCAGTTACCGACAGGTCACTGAAGCTTTCTTT
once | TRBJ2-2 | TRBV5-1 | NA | CASSLTQMNTGELFF | TGCGCCAGCAGCTTGACACAGATGAACACCGGGGAGCTGTTTTTT
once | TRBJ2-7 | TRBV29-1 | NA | CSVVLGQGYEQYF | TGCAGCGTTGTGTTAGGGCAGGGTTACGAGCAGTACTTC
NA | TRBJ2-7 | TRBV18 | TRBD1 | CASSLGTGFYEQYF | TGTGCCAGCTCACTCGGGACAGGGTTCTACGAGCAGTACTTC
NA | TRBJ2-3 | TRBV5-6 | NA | CASSLGRNTDTQYF | TGTGCCAGCAGCTTGGGCAGGAACACAGATACGCAGTATTTT
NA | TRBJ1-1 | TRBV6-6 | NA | CASSPVALGTEAFF | TGTGCCAGCAGTCCCGTGGCGTTGGGGACTGAAGCTTTCTTT
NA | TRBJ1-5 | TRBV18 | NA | CASSPERNQPQHF | TGTGCCAGCTCTCCGGAACGGAATCAGCCCCAGCATTTT
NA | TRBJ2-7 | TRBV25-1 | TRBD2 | CASSRGLAGRTGVYEQYF | TGTGCCAGCAGTCGGGGACTAGCGGGACGGACCGGGGTGTACGAGCAGTACTTC
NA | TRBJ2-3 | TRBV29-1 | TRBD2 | CSVIAGATPDTQYF | TGCAGCGTAATAGCGGGAGCAACCCCAGATACGCAGTATTTT
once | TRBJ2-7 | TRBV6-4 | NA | CASSERDGYEQYF | TGTGCCAGCAGTGAGCGGGACGGCTACGAGCAGTACTTC
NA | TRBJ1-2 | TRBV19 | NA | CASSMHREDGYTF | TGTGCCAGTAGTATGCACAGGGAGGACGGCTACACCTTC
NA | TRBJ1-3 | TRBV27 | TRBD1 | CASGTGGNTIYF | TGTGCCAGCGGGACAGGGGGAAACACCATATATTTT